The 7 T cell receptor beta chains below were found in one sample sequenced in a study of blood T cell dynamics during melanoma immunotherapy. Sample time point: pre-treatment baseline. The table came from immunoSEQ multiplex PCR; TCRdb's copy has only in-frame clones and leaves some out. The sample lists around 14,000 clones, more than 75% occurring once. The sample was blood, taken from a patient treated with checkpoint blockade. Every receptor here comes from a human donor with melanoma.

The chain recombines TRBV7-2 with TRBJ2-3, with a tentative D call TRBD2 (6 bases). Germline V gene data show CDR1 as SGHTA and CDR2 as FQGNSA. The V and J ends lost 1 base and 0 bases respectively, with 8 bases between them. The CDR3 has 15 residues. The DNA for the CDR3 is TGTGCCAGCAGCTTAGTCAGCGGGAGCACAGATACGCAGTATTTT. As protein: CASSLVSGSTDTQYF.

CDR3: CATSGQGRGYEQYF. The CDR3 DNA reads as TGTGCCACCAGCGGACAGGGTAGGGGCTACGAGCAGTACTTC. The rearrangement uses TRBV15 and TRBJ2-7, with 8 nucleotides matching TRBD1. Germline assignment: CDR1 LNHNV and CDR2 YYDKDF (reference sequence). V lost 5 bases to trimming and J lost 3 bases; unmatched junction nucleotides: 6. The CDR3 is 14 residues long. Full variable domain (outside the CDR3, taken from reference TRBV15 and TRBJ2-7): DAMVIQNPRYQVTQFGKPVTLSCSQTLNHNVMYWYQQKSSQAPKLLFHYYDKDFNNEADTPDNFQSRRPNTSFCFLDIRSPGLGDTAMYLCATSGQGRGYEQYFGPGTRLTVT.

This chain joins TRBV5-4 and TRBJ1-1; D remains ambiguous. The germline V gene has CDR1 SGHNT and CDR2 YYREEE (reference sequence). The germline V and J ends were trimmed by 4 bases and 5 bases, with 9 bases remaining between them. This CDR3 is built from 12 residues. The CDR3 is CASSHLRTEAFF. DNA of the CDR3: TGTGCCAGCAGCCATCTTCGAACTGAAGCTTTCTTT.

The rearrangement uses TRBV7-3 and TRBJ2-1; D is uncertain. The CDR3 spans 14 residues. Between the trimmed V and J ends, which lost 0 bases and 7 bases, there was a span of 10 bases. Germline V gene sequence: CDR1 SGHTA, CDR2 FQGTGA. The CDR3 sequence: CASSLTGVGNEQFF. The CDR3 region has the DNA TGTGCCAGCAGCTTAACAGGAGTCGGGAATGAGCAGTTCTTC.

This CDR3 is CASSLIQGTTDTQYF. CDR3 DNA sequence: TGTGCCAGCAGCTTAATCCAGGGGACCACAGATACGCAGTATTTT. The chain links TRBV13 to TRBJ2-3; the D gene is possibly TRBD1 (6 bases). V shed 2 bases and J shed 2 bases, with 11 bases lying between them. This CDR3 spans 15 amino acids. CDR1 and CDR2 from the germline V gene are PRHDT and FYEKMQ (reference sequence).

V usage is TRBV28 and J usage is TRBJ1-5, with D possibly being TRBD1 (5 bases). The CDR3 length is 14 residues. Trimming stripped 8 bases from V and 5 bases from J, with 16 bases between. The germline V gene has CDR1 MDHEN and CDR2 SYDVKM. The CDR3, as DNA: TGTGCCAGCGGCGGAGGGGCGCCTTATCAGCCCCAGCATTTT. Amino acids: CASGGGAPYQPQHF.

The chain couples TRBV9 to TRBJ1-1; D is possibly TRBD1 (6 bases). Germline V CDR1 and CDR2: SGDLS, YYNGEE. The CDR3 contains 14 residues. The ends were cut back, 0 bases at V and 1 base at J, with 7 bases in the middle. The CDR3 loop reads CASSVVQGNTEAFF. The CDR3 DNA sequence: TGTGCCAGCAGCGTAGTACAGGGGAACACTGAAGCTTTCTTT.